The rows below give T cell receptor beta chains drawn from one sample of a study of cytomegalovirus exposure and HLA in healthy donors. The method was immunoSEQ multiplex PCR; TCRdb's version includes in-frame clones alone and lacks a portion of them. The sample consists of 100,000 to 150,000 clones, about three quarters of them appearing once. Material: PBMCs. The receptors derive from a human donor in good health. The CDR3 runs from the conserved cysteine through the conserved F or W. D genes are given only for firm matches. Clone size appears in some rows only: once, few, many, or a class for an expanded clone.

NA TRBJ1-2 TRBV19 NA CASSTWPSRSGYTF TGTGCCAGTAGTACCTGGCCCAGTCGGAGTGGCTACACCTTC
NA TRBJ1-3 TRBV2 NA CASSEGRQGSGNTIYF TGTGCCAGCAGTGAGGGGCGTCAGGGCTCTGGAAACACCATATATTTT
TRBD1 TRBJ2-7 TRBV7-3 NA CASSFGQGTEQYF TGTGCCAGCAGCTTCGGACAGGGGACCGAGCAGTACTTC
TRBD1 TRBJ2-1 TRBV28 few CASSLDRGYNEQFF TGTGCCAGCAGTCTGGACAGGGGGTACAATGAGCAGTTCTTC
NA TRBJ1-5 TRBV19 NA CASSTPGVPNQPQHF TGTGCCAGTAGTACCCCAGGGGTCCCTAATCAGCCCCAGCATTTT
NA TRBJ1-2 TRBV2 NA CASSDGLGYTF TGTGCCAGCAGTGACGGGTTAGGCTACACCTTC
NA TRBJ2-7 TRBV4-2 few CASSQELAAYEQYF TGTGCCAGCAGCCAAGAGTTAGCGGCCTACGAGCAGTACTTC
NA TRBJ2-7 TRBV7-2 NA CASSPTPPRSTLYF TGTGCCAGCAGCCCAACCCCCCCCCGGTCCACTCTGTACTTC
TRBD2 TRBJ2-7 TRBV5-6 NA CASSLAGGPNEQYF TGTGCCAGCAGCTTGGCGGGGGGGCCCAACGAGCAGTACTTC
TRBD1 TRBJ2-6 TRBV6-5 NA CASSPMTGVNVLTF TGTGCCAGCAGTCCAATGACAGGGGTGAACGTCCTGACTTTC
TRBD2 TRBJ2-3 TRBV10-2 NA CASSKTGLVPDTQYF TGCGCCAGCAGTAAGACCGGACTAGTACCGGATACGCAGTATTTT
NA TRBJ1-3 TRBV7-9 NA CASSLLKSGRSGNTIYF TGTGCCAGCAGCCTTCTCAAGTCAGGGAGGTCTGGAAACACCATATATTTT
NA TRBJ1-4 TRBV12-5 NA CASGLVPPWSWEGEKLFF TGTGCTAGTGGTTTGGTTCCGCCGTGGAGTTGGGAGGGCGAAAAACTGTTTTTT
NA TRBJ1-2 TRBV5-1 NA CASSWGTPGSGYGGYTF TGCGCCAGCAGCTGGGGGACTCCTGGTAGCGGGTATGGTGGCTACACCTTC